This T cell receptor beta chain was identified in a study of technical replicates of blood from a few donors. TCRdb's table, derived via immunoSEQ multiplex PCR, lists solely in-frame clones and lacks some. The sample has 65,000 to 85,000 clones, around 94% seen once. J gave up 2 bases and V 5 bases, and 2 bases lay outside the gene matches. Germline-derived CDR1 and CDR2 are SNHLY and FYNNEI. The CDR3 contains 13 residues. The rearrangement joins TRBV2 to TRBJ1-2; 7 nucleotides line up with TRBD1. The sequence was collected from a human donor in good health. Sequenced: T cells isolated from PBMCs. CDR3: CASSTDRNYGYTF. CDR3 bases: TGTGCCAGCAGTACGGACAGGAACTATGGCTACACCTTC.